The 16 T cell receptor beta chains below all came from one sample that was sequenced in a study of OX40 agonist ivuxolimab in advanced cancers. Clones were read by immunoSEQ multiplex PCR, and TCRdb kept only the in-frame ones, dropping some. This table holds 98,000 or so clones, 89% found once. The starting material was CD4+ or CD8+ T cells sorted from blood, obtained in a trial of the OX40 agonist ivuxolimab. The receptors originated from an adult with an advanced solid tumor such as melanoma, head and neck, liver or kidney cancer.

The V and J genes are TRBV30 and TRBJ2-3; TRBD1 or TRBD2 may be the D gene (6 bases each). The CDR3 is made up of 11 amino acids. The ends were cut back, 1 base at V and 10 bases at J, with 9 bases in the middle. Germline CDR1 and CDR2: GTSNPN and SVGIG (reference sequence). CDR3 DNA sequence: TGTGCCTGGAGTGCGGGGGCGGCGCAGTATTTT. Its protein product is CAWSAGAAQYF.

Regarding this clone: The junction and the germline gene differ at one end; a read error may be behind it. This rearrangement joins TRBV4-2 to TRBJ2-1, with 12 bases aligning to TRBD2. Looked up from germline, CDR1 is LGHNA and CDR2 is YNFKEQ. The CDR3 totals 14 residues. CDR3 sequence (DNA): TGTGCCAGCAGCCAAGGCCTAGCGGGGGGGCTGGGGATCTTC. Its protein product is CASSQGLAGGLGIF.

V and J are TRBV30 and TRBJ1-5; D is unclear. V was cut by 0 bases and J by 4 bases, with 4 bases left in between. CDR1 is GTSNPN, CDR2 SVGIG, per germline (reference sequence). The CDR3 has 12 amino acids. CDR3 DNA: TGTGCCTGGAGTGTCGGGAATCAGCCCCAGCATTTT. This sequence encodes CAWSVGNQPQHF.

The chain links TRBV4-1 to TRBJ1-3; D gene unclear. The CDR3 runs 16 residues. V gave up 2 bases and J gave up 4 bases, with 15 bases separating them. Germline loops: CDR1 MGHRA, CDR2 YSYEKL. This CDR3 reads CASSQPEQGFGNTIYF. The DNA of the CDR3 is TGCGCCAGCAGCCAACCCGAGCAAGGATTCGGAAACACCATATATTTT.

J is TRBJ2-5 and V is TRBV7-9; TRBD2 agrees at 7 bases. This CDR3 region has 16 residues. V was clipped by 2 bases and J by 2 bases; unmatched bases: 8. Germline CDR1 is SEHNR and CDR2 is FQNEAQ (reference sequence). The CDR3 loop reads CASSLTTGTKQETQYF. For the CDR3, the DNA is TGTGCCAGCAGCTTAACGACCGGGACTAAACAAGAGACCCAGTACTTC.

The J gene is TRBJ2-1, the V gene TRBV11-3; tentative D call: TRBD1 (5 bases). The CDR3 extends over 14 amino acids. Per the germline V gene, CDR1 is SGHNT and CDR2 is YENEEA. Trimming shortened V by 3 bases and J by 4 bases, and 10 bases separated the two germline ends. The CDR3, as DNA: TGTGCCAGCAGCTTGGGCGACAGTTACAATGAGCAGTTCTTC. Translating gives CASSLGDSYNEQFF.

This chain uses TRBV7-2 with TRBJ2-7; D uncertain. V lost 5 bases and J lost 0, with 14 bases in between. Germline values: CDR1 SGHTA, CDR2 FQGNSA. This CDR3 contains 15 residues. The CDR3 region has the DNA TGTGCCAGCAGCCTAGGACGATCGGTCTCCTACGAGCAGTACTTC. Its protein is CASSLGRSVSYEQYF.

The V and J genes are TRBV5-6 and TRBJ2-5, with 11 bases matching TRBD2. Germline CDR1 SGHDT, CDR2 YYEEEE. Trimming took 3 bases from V and 2 from J; bases not matched to a gene: 6. The CDR3 covers 16 residues. The CDR3 protein is CASSSLAGGTQETQYF. Written as DNA, the CDR3 is TGTGCCAGCAGCTCTCTAGCGGGGGGAACGCAAGAGACCCAGTACTTC.

This clone was seen a handful of times. The V call is TRBV30, the J call TRBJ2-2; D is undetermined. The germline CDR1 and CDR2 sequences are GTSNPN and SVGIG (reference sequence). The CDR3 consists of 13 residues. V was shortened by 1 base and J by 1 base, with 4 bases between the two germline ends. The CDR3 DNA reads as TGTGCCTGGAGTGGGGAGAACACCGGGGAGCTGTTTTTT. Translated, it gives CAWSGENTGELFF.

The chain uses TRBV11-1 and TRBJ2-5; the D gene is possibly TRBD1 (6 bases). The CDR3 has 13 amino acids. V lost 3 bases, J lost 9 bases, and 14 bases lay in between. Germline assignment: CDR1 SGHAT and CDR2 FQDESV (reference sequence). The CDR3 DNA reads TGTGCCAGCAGCTTTGACAGGCAAGGGGCCCAGTACTTC. Protein product: CASSFDRQGAQYF.

V usage is TRBV18 and J usage is TRBJ1-1, with a weak D call TRBD1 (5 bases). The germline V and J ends were trimmed by 5 bases and 6 bases, with 22 bases remaining between them. Germline V lookup: CDR1 KGHSH, CDR2 LQKENI. The CDR3 consists of 16 residues. The CDR3 coding sequence is TGTGCCAGCTCATATACAGAGGGGTACGTAGACGCTGAAGCTTTCTTT. This translates into CASSYTEGYVDAEAFF.

This rearrangement joins TRBV29-1 to TRBJ1-1, with 8 positions matching TRBD1. The CDR3 length is 14 residues. Per germline, CDR1 SQVTM and CDR2 ANQGSEA. J was trimmed by 0 bases and V by 8 bases; bases with no gene match: 8. For the CDR3, the DNA is TGCAGCTTCCGGACAGGGCTGTTGAACACTGAAGCTTTCTTT. This gives the protein CSFRTGLLNTEAFF.

The chain combines TRBV6-1 with TRBJ1-1; D uncertain. With 9 bases removed from V and 1 base from J, the gap between germline ends came to 9 bases. This CDR3 region has 12 residues. Germline V gene data show CDR1 as MNHNS and CDR2 as SASEGT. The CDR3 loop is CASSTANTEAFF. The CDR3 DNA reads as TGTGCCAGTAGTACAGCGAACACTGAAGCTTTCTTT.

This chain links TRBV19 with TRBJ1-4, with D perhaps matching TRBD1 (6 bases). Germline V gives CDR1 LNHDA, CDR2 SQIVND (reference sequence). This CDR3 is 13 amino acids long. Trimming pared 8 bases from V and 6 bases from J, leaving 13 bases between. The CDR3 DNA reads as TGTGCCAGTTCGGACAGCACGTATGAAAAACTGTTTTTT. Translation gives CASSDSTYEKLFF. The full variable domain, in which reference TRBV19 and TRBJ1-4 provide the parts outside the CDR3, is DGGITQSPKYLFRKEGQNVTLSCEQNLNHDAMYWYRQDPGQGLRLIYYSQIVNDFQKGDIAEGYSVSREKKESFPLTVTSAQKNPTAFYLCASSDSTYEKLFFGSGTQLSVL.

The rearrangement links TRBV6-1 to TRBJ2-2, with D perhaps matching TRBD1 or TRBD2 (5 bases each). This CDR3 has 14 residues. Trimming removed 9 bases from V and 6 bases from J, with 17 bases in between. CDR1 is MNHNS and CDR2 is SASEGT in the germline V gene. For the CDR3, the DNA is TGTGCCAGTACCCGGGGCGAAGGGGCCGGGGAGCTGTTTTTT. Translating it yields CASTRGEGAGELFF.

The V call is TRBV4-3, the J call TRBJ1-6; no clear D gene. The V gene lost 0 bases and the J gene lost 4 bases, with 10 bases spanning the gap. This CDR3 is 16 amino acids long. Looked up from germline, CDR1 is LGHNA and CDR2 is YSLEER. CDR3 protein: CASSQEMNGYNSPLHF. DNA of the CDR3: TGCGCCAGCAGCCAAGAAATGAACGGTTATAATTCACCCCTCCACTTT.